This entry lists 19 T cell receptor beta chains sequenced from one sample in a study of cytomegalovirus exposure and HLA in healthy donors. The PCR had 60 Vbeta and 13 Jbeta primers. Profiled with immunoSEQ multiplex PCR; TCRdb holds only in-frame clones, not every one. The sample carries roughly 120,000 clones, roughly 71% recorded once. Source material: PBMCs. All receptors come from a man aged 18-30 years in good health and CMV-seropositive.

The chain has TRBV15 and TRBJ2-5; a possible D gene is TRBD1 (6 bases). V was clipped by 1 base and J by 0 bases, with 15 bases between them. This CDR3 is 17 amino acids long. Germline V gives CDR1 LNHNV, CDR2 YYDKDF (reference sequence). CDR3 protein: CATSRVFVTGHQETQYF. In DNA, the CDR3 is TGTGCCACCAGCAGAGTCTTCGTGACAGGACACCAAGAGACCCAGTACTTC.

The chain combines TRBV28 with TRBJ1-1; tentatively, D is TRBD1 (6 bases). Per germline, CDR1 MDHEN and CDR2 SYDVKM. This CDR3 spans 15 amino acids. V lost 8 bases and J 2 bases, leaving 18 bases between the germline ends. Here the CDR3 DNA reads TGTGCCAGCGTACCGTGGACAGCTACTAACACTGAAGCTTTCTTT. This gives the protein CASVPWTATNTEAFF. The full variable domain, its missing parts supplied by reference TRBV28 and TRBJ1-1, is DVKVTQSSRYLVKRTGEKVFLECVQDMDHENMFWYRQDPGLGLRLIYFSYDVKMKEKGDIPEGYSVSREKKERFSLILESASTNQTSMYLCASVPWTATNTEAFFGQGTRLTVV.

The chain employs TRBV14 and TRBJ2-7, with 7 bases identical to TRBD1. The junction had 5 bases not matched to a gene; V was cut back by 2 bases and J by 7 bases. The CDR3 spans 13 residues. Germline V gene lookup returns CDR1 SGHDN and CDR2 FVKESK. The CDR3, as DNA: TGTGCCAGCAGCCAAAACAGGGGTTGGGAGCAGTACGTC. Translated: CASSQNRGWEQYV.

This clone was seen more than once but under ten times. The chain couples TRBV7-3 to TRBJ1-1; D gene unclear. V was shortened by 5 bases and J by 2 bases, with 9 bases between the two germline ends. Germline CDR1 and CDR2: SGHTA and FQGTGA. The CDR3 has 13 amino acids. This CDR3 reads CASSQTSNTEAFF. CDR3 DNA sequence: TGTGCCAGCAGCCAGACAAGCAACACTGAAGCTTTCTTT.

This clone has only a few counts. This sequence joins TRBV11-3 and TRBJ2-1, with unresolved D. Germline V gives CDR1 SGHNT, CDR2 YENEEA. V dropped 5 bases and J dropped 0 bases, with 14 bases sitting between them. This CDR3 comprises 16 residues. The CDR3 loop is CASSPRFGSSYNEQFF. CDR3 DNA sequence: TGTGCCAGCAGCCCTAGGTTCGGCAGCTCCTACAATGAGCAGTTCTTC.

A word on this clone: Different DNA sequences within this sample yield the same CDR3. This chain connects TRBV7-9 to TRBJ1-2; tentative D call: TRBD1 (6 bases). V was shortened by 1 base and J by 9 bases, with 12 bases between the two germline ends. Looked up from germline, CDR1 is SEHNR and CDR2 is FQNEAQ (reference sequence). CDR3 length equals 13 residues. CDR3 bases: TGTGCCAGCAGCTTAGAGGCAGGGGCCAGCTACACCTTC. As protein: CASSLEAGASYTF.

The gene calls are TRBV7-9 and TRBJ1-6; D not certain. Per germline, CDR1 SEHNR and CDR2 FQNEAQ (reference sequence). V was trimmed by 5 bases and J by 4 bases, leaving 12 bases between them. The CDR3 totals 15 residues. This CDR3 is CASSAGLGYNSPLHF. For the CDR3, the DNA is TGTGCCAGCAGCGCGGGCCTGGGATATAATTCACCCCTCCACTTT. Supplemented by reference TRBV7-9 and TRBJ1-6, the full variable domain reads DTGVSQNPRHKITKRGQNVTFRCDPISEHNRLYWYRQTLGQGPEFLTYFQNEAQLEKSRLLSDRFSAERPKGSFSTLEIQRTEQGDSAMYLCASSAGLGYNSPLHFGNGTRLTVT.

The rearrangement links TRBV6-5 to TRBJ1-2, with TRBD1 identical over 8 bases. In germline, CDR1 is MNHEY, CDR2 SVGAGI. The CDR3 contains 14 residues. Losses at the gene ends were 10 bases for V and 4 bases for J; bases not matched to a gene: 11. Here the CDR3 reads CATGRTGGTYGYTF. As DNA, the CDR3 is TGTGCCACGGGCCGAACAGGGGGGACCTATGGCTACACCTTC.

The V call is TRBV6-1, the J call TRBJ2-3, with 9 bases fitting TRBD1. The CDR3 consists of 15 residues. Germline CDR1 reads MNHNS; CDR2 reads SASEGT. J gave up 0 bases and V 5 bases, and 3 bases lay outside the gene matches. For the CDR3, the DNA is TGTGCCAGCAGTACCGGGACAGGGAGCACAGATACGCAGTATTTT. As protein: CASSTGTGSTDTQYF.

The V call is TRBV6-1, the J call TRBJ2-6; TRBD1 might be the D (5 bases). The CDR3 runs to 15 residues. V was trimmed by 6 bases and J by 0 bases, leaving 9 bases between them. Germline lookup yields CDR1 MNHNS and CDR2 SASEGT. CDR3 protein: CASRPTGSGANVLTF. For the CDR3, the DNA is TGTGCCAGCAGGCCCACAGGCTCTGGGGCCAACGTCCTGACTTTC.

The rearrangement uses TRBV25-1 and TRBJ1-6; no firm D call. Looked up from germline, CDR1 is MGHDK and CDR2 is SYGVNS. Trimming left V 1 base short and J 7 bases short, with 11 bases between. The CDR3 totals 15 residues. The CDR3 DNA reads TGTGCCAGCAGTGAATCCCGGGGTCGGAATTCACCCCTCCACTTT. The encoded protein is CASSESRGRNSPLHF. Full variable domain (remainder filled in from reference TRBV25-1 and TRBJ1-6): EADIYQTPRYLVIGTGKKITLECSQTMGHDKMYWYQQDPGMELHLIHYSYGVNSTEKGDLSSESTVSRIRTEHFPLTLESARPSHTSQYLCASSESRGRNSPLHFGNGTRLTVT.

The V call is TRBV5-1, the J call TRBJ1-2; 10 nucleotides agree with TRBD1. CDR3 length: 15 amino acids. Germline assignment: CDR1 SGHRS and CDR2 YFSETQ. V was clipped by 4 bases and J by 6 bases; unmatched bases: 9. This chain's CDR3 is CASSLSTGGLNGYTF. CDR3 DNA sequence: TGCGCCAGCAGCCTCTCGACAGGGGGCTTGAATGGCTACACCTTC.

Comment on this clone: The junction differs from germline at one of its ends, possibly a read error. V gene TRBV7-9 combines with J gene TRBJ1-5; 10 nucleotides line up with TRBD1. CDR3 size: 16 residues. Germline V CDR1 and CDR2: SEHNR, FQNEAQ (reference sequence). For the CDR3, the DNA is TGTTCCAGCAGCCCTAATAGGACAGGGGGAAATCAGCCCCAGCATTTT. Amino acid sequence: CSSSPNRTGGNQPQHF.

The chain combines TRBV28 with TRBJ2-4; 8 positions match TRBD2. The junction had 8 bases not matched to a gene; V was cut back by 3 bases and J by 1 base. This CDR3 has 17 residues. In germline, CDR1 is MDHEN, CDR2 SYDVKM. CDR3 amino acids: CASSFGGASGAKNIQYF. In DNA, the CDR3 is TGTGCCAGCAGTTTCGGGGGGGCATCTGGGGCCAAAAACATTCAGTACTTC.

The chain uses TRBV30 and TRBJ2-6; no clear D gene. The V and J ends lost 7 bases and 1 base respectively, with 11 bases between them. The CDR3 sequence is 14 residues long. Per germline, CDR1 GTSNPN and CDR2 SVGIG (reference sequence). CDR3 in amino acids: CALLARSGANVLTF. The CDR3 DNA reads as TGTGCCTTACTCGCCCGGTCTGGGGCCAACGTCCTGACTTTC.

The DNA for the CDR3 is TGCGCCAGCAGCTTGAGAACTGGAAAAGGGGGCTACGAGCAGTACTTC. Translated: CASSLRTGKGGYEQYF. The chain employs TRBV5-1 and TRBJ2-7, with D maybe TRBD1 (6 bases). The CDR3 covers 16 residues. V lost 1 base, J lost 3 bases, and 17 bases lay in between. The germline V gene has CDR1 SGHRS and CDR2 YFSETQ.

This clone was picked up one time. The chain employs TRBV2 and TRBJ1-4; D gene ambiguous. This CDR3 is built from 12 residues. Trimming shortened V by 6 bases and J by 3 bases, and 5 bases separated the two germline ends. Germline V gene lookup returns CDR1 SNHLY and CDR2 FYNNEI. The CDR3 region has the DNA TGTGCCAGCAGACAGCCTAATGAAAAACTGTTTTTT. As protein: CASRQPNEKLFF.

The rearrangement joins TRBV5-1 to TRBJ1-4; D is unresolved. The CDR3 length is 15 residues. Germline loops: CDR1 SGHRS, CDR2 YFSETQ. Trimming removed 3 bases from V and 4 bases from J, with 13 bases in between. The CDR3 is CASSSKVAGNEKLFF. The CDR3 nucleotides read TGCGCCAGCAGCTCTAAAGTGGCGGGTAATGAAAAACTGTTTTTT.

The chain links TRBV28 to TRBJ1-2; TRBD1 might be the D (6 bases). The V and J ends lost 1 base and 7 bases respectively, with 13 bases between them. Germline assignment: CDR1 MDHEN and CDR2 SYDVKM. The CDR3 is made up of 14 amino acids. The CDR3 DNA reads TGTGCCAGCAGTTTATCAGCAGGGGTGGGTGGCTACACCTTC. Its protein is CASSLSAGVGGYTF.